This TCR beta chain is from a study of long-term antiretroviral therapy in people with HIV. The CDR3 covers 14 residues. Per germline, CDR1 MGHDK and CDR2 SYGVNS. After removal of 4 bases from V and 6 bases from J, the junction contained 8 bases not matched to a gene. This clone appeared a single time. It was version v3.0 of the immunoSEQ assay that was run at survey level. Sequenced by immunoSEQ multiplex PCR; TCRdb stores in-frame clones only, minus some. This table has roughly 21,000 clones, 80% to 85% appearing once. The TCR sequence derives from a woman in her thirties with HIV. The J gene is TRBJ2-5, the V gene TRBV25-1; TRBD2 aligns across 7 bases. Material: unsorted PBMCs, obtained 0.2 years after starting antiretroviral therapy. This CDR3 is CASSGTGGLKTQYF. The DNA for the CDR3 is TGTGCCAGCAGTGGGACGGGGGGTCTGAAGACCCAGTACTTC.